This T cell receptor beta chain appears in the sequencing data of a study of post-analysis software for immune sequencing data. Broader study findings: Significantly lower normalized Chao1 diversity was found in patients with multiple sclerosis relative to controls. Several TRBV segments were more frequent in patients than controls; TRBV5-6, TRBV5-1 and TRBV20-1 belonged to this group.

TCR beta cDNA libraries had unique molecular identifiers. TCRdb analysed the PCR reads with MiXCR anew, one entry per CDR3 protein. The sample holds around 200,000 distinct CDR3 sequences; 29% are singletons and the top ten take less than 4%. This clonotype occurred a few times. Antigen: not known. Since a much larger clone is just one base distant, this may be a read error. The CDR3 covers 15 residues. The V and J ends lost 0 bases and 11 bases respectively, with 20 bases between them. CDR1 and CDR2 (germline): SGHRS, YFSETQ. The specimen was blood. The sequence was obtained from a girl aged 2-17 years with multiple sclerosis. The chain employs TRBV5-1 and TRBJ2-5; no definite D call. This CDR3 reads CASSLVSPASNEQYF. CDR3 DNA: TGCGCCAGCAGCTTGGTTTCTCCGGCCAGCAATGAGCAGTACTTC.